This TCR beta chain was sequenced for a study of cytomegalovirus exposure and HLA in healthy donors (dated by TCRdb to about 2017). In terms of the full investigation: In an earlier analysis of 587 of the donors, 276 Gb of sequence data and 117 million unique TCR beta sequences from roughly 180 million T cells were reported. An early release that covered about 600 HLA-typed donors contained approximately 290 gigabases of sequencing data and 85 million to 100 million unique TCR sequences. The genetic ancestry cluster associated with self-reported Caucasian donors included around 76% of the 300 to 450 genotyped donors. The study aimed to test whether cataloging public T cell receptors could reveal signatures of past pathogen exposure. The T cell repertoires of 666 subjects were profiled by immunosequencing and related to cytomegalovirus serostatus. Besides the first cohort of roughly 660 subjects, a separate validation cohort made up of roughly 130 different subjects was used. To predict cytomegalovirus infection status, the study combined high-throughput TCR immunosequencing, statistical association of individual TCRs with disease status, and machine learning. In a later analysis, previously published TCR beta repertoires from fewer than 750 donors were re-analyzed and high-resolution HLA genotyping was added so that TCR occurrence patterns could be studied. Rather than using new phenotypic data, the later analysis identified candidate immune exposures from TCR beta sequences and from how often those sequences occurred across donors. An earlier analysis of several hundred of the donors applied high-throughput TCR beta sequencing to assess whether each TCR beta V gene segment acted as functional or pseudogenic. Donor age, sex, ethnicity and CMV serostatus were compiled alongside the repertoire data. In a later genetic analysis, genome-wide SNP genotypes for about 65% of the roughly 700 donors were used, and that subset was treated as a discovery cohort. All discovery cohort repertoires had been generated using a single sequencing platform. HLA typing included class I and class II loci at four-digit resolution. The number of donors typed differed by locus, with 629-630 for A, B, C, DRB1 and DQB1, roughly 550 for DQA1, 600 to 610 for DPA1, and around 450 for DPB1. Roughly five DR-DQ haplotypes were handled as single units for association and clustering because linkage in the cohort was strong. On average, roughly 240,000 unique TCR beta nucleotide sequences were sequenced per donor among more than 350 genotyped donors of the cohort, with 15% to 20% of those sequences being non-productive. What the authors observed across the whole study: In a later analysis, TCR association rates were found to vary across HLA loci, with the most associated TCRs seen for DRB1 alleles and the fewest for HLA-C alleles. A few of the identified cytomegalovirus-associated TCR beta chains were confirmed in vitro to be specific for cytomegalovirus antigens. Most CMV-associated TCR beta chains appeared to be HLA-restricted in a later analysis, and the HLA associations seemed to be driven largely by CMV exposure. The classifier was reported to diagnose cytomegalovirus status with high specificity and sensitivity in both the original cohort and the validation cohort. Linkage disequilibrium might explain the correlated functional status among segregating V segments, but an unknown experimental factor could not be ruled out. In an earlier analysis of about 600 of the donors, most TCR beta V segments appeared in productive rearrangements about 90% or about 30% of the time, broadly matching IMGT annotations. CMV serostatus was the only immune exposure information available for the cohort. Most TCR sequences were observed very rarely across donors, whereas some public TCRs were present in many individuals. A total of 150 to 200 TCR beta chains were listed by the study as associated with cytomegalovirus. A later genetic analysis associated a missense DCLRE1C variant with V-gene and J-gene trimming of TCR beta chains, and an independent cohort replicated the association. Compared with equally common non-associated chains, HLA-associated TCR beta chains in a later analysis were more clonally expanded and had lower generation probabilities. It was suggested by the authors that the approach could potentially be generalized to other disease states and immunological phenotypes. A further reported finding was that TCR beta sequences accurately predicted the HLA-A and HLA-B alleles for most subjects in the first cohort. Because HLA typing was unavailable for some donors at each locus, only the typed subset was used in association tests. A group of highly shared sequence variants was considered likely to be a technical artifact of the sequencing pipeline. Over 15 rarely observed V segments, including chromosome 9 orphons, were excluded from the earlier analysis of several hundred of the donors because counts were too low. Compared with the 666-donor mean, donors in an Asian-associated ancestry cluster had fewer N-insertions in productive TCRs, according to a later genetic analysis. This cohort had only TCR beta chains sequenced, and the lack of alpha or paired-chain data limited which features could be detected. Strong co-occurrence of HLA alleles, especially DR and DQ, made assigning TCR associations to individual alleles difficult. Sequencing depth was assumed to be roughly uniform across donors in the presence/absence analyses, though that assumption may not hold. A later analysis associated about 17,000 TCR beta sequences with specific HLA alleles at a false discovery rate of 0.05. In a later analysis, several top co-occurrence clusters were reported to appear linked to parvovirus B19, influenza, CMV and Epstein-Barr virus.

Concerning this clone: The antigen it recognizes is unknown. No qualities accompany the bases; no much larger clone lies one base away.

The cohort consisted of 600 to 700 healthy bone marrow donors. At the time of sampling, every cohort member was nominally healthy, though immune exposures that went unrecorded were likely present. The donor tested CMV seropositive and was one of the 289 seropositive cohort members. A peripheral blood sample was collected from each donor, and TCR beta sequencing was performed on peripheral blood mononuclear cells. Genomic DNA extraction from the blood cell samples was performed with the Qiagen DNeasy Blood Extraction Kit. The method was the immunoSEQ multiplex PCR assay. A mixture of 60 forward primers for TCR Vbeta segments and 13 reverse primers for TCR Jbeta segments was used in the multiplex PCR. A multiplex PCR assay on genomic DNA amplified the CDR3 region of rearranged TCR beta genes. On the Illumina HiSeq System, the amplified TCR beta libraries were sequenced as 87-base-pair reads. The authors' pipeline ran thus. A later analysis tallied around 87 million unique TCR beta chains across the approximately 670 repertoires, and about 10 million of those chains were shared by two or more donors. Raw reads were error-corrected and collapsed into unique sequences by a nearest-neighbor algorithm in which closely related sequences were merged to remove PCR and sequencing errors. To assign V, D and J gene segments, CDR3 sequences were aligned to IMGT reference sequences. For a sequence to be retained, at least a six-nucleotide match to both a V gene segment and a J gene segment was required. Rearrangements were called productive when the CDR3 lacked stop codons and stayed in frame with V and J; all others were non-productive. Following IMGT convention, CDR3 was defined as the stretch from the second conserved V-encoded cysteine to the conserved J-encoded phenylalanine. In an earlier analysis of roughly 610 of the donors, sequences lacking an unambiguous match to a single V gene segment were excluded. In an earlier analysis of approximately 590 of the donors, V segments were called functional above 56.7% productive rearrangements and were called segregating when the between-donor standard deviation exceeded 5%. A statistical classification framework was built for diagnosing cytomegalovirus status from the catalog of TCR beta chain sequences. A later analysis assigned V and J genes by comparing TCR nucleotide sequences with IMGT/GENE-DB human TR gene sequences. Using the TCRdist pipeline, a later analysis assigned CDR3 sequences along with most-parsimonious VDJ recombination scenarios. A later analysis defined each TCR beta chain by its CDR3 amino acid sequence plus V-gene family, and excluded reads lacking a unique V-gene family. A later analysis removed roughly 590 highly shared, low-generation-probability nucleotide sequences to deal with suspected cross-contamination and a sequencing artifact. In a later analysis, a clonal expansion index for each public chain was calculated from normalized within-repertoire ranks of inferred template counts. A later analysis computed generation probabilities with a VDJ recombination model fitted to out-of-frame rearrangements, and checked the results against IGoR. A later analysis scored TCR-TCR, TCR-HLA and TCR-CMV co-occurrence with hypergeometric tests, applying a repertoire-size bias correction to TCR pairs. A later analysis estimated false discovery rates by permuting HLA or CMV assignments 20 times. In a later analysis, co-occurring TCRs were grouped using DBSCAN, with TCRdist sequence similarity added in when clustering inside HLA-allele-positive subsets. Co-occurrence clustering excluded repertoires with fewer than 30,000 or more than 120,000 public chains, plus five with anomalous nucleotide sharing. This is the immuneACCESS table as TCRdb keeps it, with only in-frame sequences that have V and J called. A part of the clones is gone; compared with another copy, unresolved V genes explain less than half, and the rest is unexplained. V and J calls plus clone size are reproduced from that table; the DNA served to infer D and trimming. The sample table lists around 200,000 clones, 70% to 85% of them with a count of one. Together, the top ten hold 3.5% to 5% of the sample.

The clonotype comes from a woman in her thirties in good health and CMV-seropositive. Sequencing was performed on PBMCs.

The nucleotides read TGTGCCAGCCGGAGGCCGGGACTCCCCCTAAATGAGCAGTTCTTC. This gives the protein CASRRPGLPLNEQFF. The chain links TRBV11-2 with TRBJ2-1; the D gene is possibly TRBD2, with 6 bases matching. V lost 8 bases and J lost 7 bases; the stretch between them is 21 bases long. CDR1 and CDR2, looked up from the germline V gene, are SGHAT and FQNNGV. There are 15 amino acids in the CDR3, from cysteine to phenylalanine inclusive. Solely the CDR3 DNA is kept, with 45 bases framed from the first base.